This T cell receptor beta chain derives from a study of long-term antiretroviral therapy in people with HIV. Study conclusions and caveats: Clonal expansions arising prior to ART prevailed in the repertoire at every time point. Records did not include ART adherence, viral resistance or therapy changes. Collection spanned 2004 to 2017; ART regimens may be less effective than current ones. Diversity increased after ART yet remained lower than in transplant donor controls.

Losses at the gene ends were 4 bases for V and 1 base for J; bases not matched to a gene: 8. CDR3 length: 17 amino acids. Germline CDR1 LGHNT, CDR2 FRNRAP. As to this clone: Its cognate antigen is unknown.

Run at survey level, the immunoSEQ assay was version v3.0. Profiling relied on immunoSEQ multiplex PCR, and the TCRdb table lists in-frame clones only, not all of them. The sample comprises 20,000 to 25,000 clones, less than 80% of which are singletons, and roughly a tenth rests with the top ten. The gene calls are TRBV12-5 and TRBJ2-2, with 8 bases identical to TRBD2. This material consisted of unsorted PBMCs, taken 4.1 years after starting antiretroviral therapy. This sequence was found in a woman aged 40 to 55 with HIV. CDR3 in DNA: TGTGCTAGTGGTTCCTTACTTAGCGGGATGAACACCGGGGAGCTGTTTTTT. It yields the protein CASGSLLSGMNTGELFF.